This section outlines one T cell receptor beta chain sequence together with its context. What it recognizes is unknown. The sample belongs to a study of early stage breast cancer tumors. Study overall: Most invasive tumors, about 75% of the 16, were ER+/PR+/HER2-. Roughly eight ER+/PR+/HER2- tumors were invasive ductal; four were invasive lobular. Study-wide findings and caveats: Compared with adjacent normal breast, tumors showed about 2.5-fold denser, more clonal T cells.

Libraries were prepared by immunoSEQ multiplex PCR; TCRdb keeps only in-frame clonotypes and omits some of them. The sample lists approximately 54,000 clones; 78% were seen once. The CDR3 contains 14 residues. The ends were cut back, 0 bases at V and 0 bases at J, with 7 bases in the middle. Germline values: CDR1 SGDLS, CDR2 YYNGEE. The chain links TRBV9 to TRBJ2-7; D may match TRBD1 or TRBD2 (5 bases each). Specimen: blood. This TCR derives from a person in their 40s with breast cancer. The DNA of the CDR3 is TGTGCCAGCAGCGTAGAGGGGAGCTCCTACGAGCAGTACTTC. It is translated as CASSVEGSSYEQYF. Using reference TRBV9 and TRBJ2-7 for the parts outside the CDR3, the full variable domain is DSGVTQTPKHLITATGQRVTLRCSPRSGDLSVYWYQQSLDQGLQFLIQYYNGEERAKGNILERFSAQQFPDLHSELNLSSLELGDSALYFCASSVEGSSYEQYFGPGTRLTVT.